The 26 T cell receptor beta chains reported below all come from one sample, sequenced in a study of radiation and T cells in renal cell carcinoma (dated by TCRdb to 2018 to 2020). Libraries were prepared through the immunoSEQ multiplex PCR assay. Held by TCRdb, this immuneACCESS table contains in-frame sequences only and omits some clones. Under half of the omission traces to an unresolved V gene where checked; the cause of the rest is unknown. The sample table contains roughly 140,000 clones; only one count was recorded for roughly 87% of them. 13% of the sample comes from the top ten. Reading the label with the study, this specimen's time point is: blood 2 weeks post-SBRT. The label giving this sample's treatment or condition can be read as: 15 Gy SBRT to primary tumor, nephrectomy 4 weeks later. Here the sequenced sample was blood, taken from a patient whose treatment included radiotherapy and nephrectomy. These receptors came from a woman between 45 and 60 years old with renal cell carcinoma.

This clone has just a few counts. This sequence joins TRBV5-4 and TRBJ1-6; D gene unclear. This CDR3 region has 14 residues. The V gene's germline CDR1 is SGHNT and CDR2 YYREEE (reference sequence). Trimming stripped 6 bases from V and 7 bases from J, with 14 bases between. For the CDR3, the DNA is TGTGCCAGCACCAAACTAGGAACCAATTCACCCCTCCACTTT. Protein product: CASTKLGTNSPLHF. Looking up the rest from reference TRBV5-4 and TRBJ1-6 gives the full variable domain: ETGVTQSPTHLIKTRGQQVTLRCSSQSGHNTVSWYQQALGQGPQFIFQYYREEENGRGNFPPRFSGLQFPNYSSELNVNALELDDSALYLCASTKLGTNSPLHFGNGTRLTVT.

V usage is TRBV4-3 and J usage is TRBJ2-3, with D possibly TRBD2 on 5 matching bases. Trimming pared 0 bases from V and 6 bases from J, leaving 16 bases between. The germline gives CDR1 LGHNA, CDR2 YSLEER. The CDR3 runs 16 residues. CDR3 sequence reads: CASSQDGFRLADTQYF. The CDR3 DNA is TGCGCCAGCAGCCAAGATGGTTTTCGGCTAGCTGATACGCAGTATTTT.

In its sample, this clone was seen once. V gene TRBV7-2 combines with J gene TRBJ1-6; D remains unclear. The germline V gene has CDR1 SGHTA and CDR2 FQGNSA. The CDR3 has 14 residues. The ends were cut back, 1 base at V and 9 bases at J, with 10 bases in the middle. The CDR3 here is CASSLEVSISPLHF. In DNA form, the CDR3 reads TGTGCCAGCAGCTTAGAGGTTTCGATTTCACCCCTCCACTTT.

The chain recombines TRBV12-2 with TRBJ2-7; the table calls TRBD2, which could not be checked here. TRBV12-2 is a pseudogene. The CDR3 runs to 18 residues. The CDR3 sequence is CASRLEGRGVLSSYEQYF. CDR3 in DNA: TGTGCAAGTCGCTTAGAGGGACGGGGGGTCCTCTCTTCCTACGAGCAGTACTTC.

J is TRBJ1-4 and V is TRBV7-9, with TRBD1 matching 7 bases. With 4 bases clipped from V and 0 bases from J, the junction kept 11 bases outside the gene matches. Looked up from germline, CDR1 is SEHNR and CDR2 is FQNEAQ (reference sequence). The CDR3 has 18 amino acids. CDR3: CASSSRTGPTPTNEKLFF. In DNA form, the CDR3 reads TGTGCCAGCAGCTCCCGGACAGGCCCAACTCCAACTAATGAAAAACTGTTTTTT.

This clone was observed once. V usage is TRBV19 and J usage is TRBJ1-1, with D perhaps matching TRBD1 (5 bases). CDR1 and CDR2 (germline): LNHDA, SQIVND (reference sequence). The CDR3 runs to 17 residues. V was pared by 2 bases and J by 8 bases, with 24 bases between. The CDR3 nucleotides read TGTGCCAGTAGTATATGGGGGAAGGGGAGGGCTTCGCAGGAAGCTTTCTTT. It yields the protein CASSIWGKGRASQEAFF. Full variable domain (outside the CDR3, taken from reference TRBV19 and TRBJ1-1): DGGITQSPKYLFRKEGQNVTLSCEQNLNHDAMYWYRQDPGQGLRLIYYSQIVNDFQKGDIAEGYSVSREKKESFPLTVTSAQKNPTAFYLCASSIWGKGRASQEAFFGQGTRLTVV.

The CDR3 sequence is CASSIQGASYNEQFF. CDR3 DNA sequence: TGTGCCAGCAGCATACAGGGGGCCTCGTACAATGAGCAGTTCTTC. J is TRBJ2-1 and V is TRBV2; 9 bases are a match to TRBD1. Germline CDR1 and CDR2: SNHLY and FYNNEI. Losses at the gene ends were 6 bases for V and 4 bases for J; bases not matched to a gene: 7. The CDR3 spans 15 residues. The variable domain in full, completed from reference TRBV2 and TRBJ2-1, reads EPEVTQTPSHQVTQMGQEVILRCVPISNHLYFYWYRQILGQKVEFLVSFYNNEISEKSEIFDDQFSVERPDGSNFTLKIRSTKLEDSAMYFCASSIQGASYNEQFFGPGTRLTVL.

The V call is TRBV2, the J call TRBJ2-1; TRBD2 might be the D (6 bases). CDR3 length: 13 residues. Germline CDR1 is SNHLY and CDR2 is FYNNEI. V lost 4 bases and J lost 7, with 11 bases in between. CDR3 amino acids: CASSVSGVNEQFF. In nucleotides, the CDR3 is TGTGCCAGCAGTGTGTCGGGGGTTAATGAGCAGTTCTTC.

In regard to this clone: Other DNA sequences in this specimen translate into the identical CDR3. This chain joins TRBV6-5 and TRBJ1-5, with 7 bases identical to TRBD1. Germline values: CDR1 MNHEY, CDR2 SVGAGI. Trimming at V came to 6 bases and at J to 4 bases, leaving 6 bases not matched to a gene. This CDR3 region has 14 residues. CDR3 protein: CASRRTGRNQPQHF. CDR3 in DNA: TGTGCCAGCAGGAGGACAGGTAGGAATCAGCCCCAGCATTTT.

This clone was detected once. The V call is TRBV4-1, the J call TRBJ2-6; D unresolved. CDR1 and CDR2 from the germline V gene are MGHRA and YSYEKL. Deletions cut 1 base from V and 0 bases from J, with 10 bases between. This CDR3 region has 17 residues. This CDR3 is CASSQGSGRSGANVLTF. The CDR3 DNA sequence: TGCGCCAGCAGCCAAGGGTCGGGCCGCTCTGGGGCCAACGTCCTGACTTTC.

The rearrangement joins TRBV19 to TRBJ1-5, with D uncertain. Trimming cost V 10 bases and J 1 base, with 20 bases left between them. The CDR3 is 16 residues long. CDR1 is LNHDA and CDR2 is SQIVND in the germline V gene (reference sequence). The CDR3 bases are TGTGCCACAGAGGCGGGTCCCACGGGAAGCAATCAGCCCCAGCATTTT. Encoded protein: CATEAGPTGSNQPQHF.

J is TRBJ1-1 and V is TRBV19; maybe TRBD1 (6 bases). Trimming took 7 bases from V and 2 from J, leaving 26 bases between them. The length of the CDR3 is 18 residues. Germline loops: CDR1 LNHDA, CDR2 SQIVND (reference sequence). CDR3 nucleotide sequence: TGTGCCAGTACCTTACAGGGATTGGGGACGGCCGACAACACTGAAGCTTTCTTT. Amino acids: CASTLQGLGTADNTEAFF.

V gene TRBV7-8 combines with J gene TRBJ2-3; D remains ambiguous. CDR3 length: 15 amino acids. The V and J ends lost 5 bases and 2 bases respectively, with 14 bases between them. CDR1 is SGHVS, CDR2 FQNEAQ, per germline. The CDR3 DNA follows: TGTGCCAGCAGCCTTAACTCTCTATCCACAGATACGCAGTATTTT. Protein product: CASSLNSLSTDTQYF.

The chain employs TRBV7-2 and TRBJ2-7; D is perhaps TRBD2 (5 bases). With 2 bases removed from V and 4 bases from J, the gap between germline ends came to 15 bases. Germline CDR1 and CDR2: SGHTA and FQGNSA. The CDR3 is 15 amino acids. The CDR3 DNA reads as TGTGCCAGCAGCTTATCTGGACTCCAGTCGTACGAGCAGTACTTC. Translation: CASSLSGLQSYEQYF. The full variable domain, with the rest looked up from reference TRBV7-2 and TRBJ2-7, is GAGVSQSPSNKVTEKGKDVELRCDPISGHTALYWYRQSLGQGLEFLIYFQGNSAPDKSGLPSDRFSAERTGGSVSTLTIQRTQQEDSAVYLCASSLSGLQSYEQYFGPGTRLTVT.

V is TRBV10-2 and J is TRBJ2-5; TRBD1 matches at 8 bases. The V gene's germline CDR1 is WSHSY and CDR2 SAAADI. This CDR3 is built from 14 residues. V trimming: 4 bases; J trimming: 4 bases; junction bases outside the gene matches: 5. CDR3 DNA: TGCGCCAGCAGTGGGACAGGGCGTAGAGAGACCCAGTACTTC. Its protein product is CASSGTGRRETQYF.

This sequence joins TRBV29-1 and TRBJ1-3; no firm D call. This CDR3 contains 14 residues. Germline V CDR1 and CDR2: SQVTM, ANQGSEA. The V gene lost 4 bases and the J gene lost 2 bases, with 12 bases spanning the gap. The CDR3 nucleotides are TGCAGCGTTGGTGATGGCAGGCCTGGAAACACCATATATTTT. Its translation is CSVGDGRPGNTIYF.

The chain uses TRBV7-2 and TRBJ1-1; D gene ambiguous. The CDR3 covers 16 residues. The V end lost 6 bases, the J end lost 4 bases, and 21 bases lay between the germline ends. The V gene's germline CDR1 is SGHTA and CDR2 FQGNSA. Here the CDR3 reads CASSLSQGLSRTEAFF. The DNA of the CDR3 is TGTGCCAGCAGTCTCTCCCAAGGTCTGAGTCGCACTGAAGCTTTCTTT.

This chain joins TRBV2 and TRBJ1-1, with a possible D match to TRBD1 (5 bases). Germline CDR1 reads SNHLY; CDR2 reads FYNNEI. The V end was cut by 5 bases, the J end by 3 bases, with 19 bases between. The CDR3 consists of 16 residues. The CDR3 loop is CASSQSFGGSYTEAFF. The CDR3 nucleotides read TGTGCCAGCAGTCAAAGCTTCGGGGGATCATACACTGAAGCTTTCTTT. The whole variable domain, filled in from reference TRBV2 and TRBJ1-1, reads EPEVTQTPSHQVTQMGQEVILRCVPISNHLYFYWYRQILGQKVEFLVSFYNNEISEKSEIFDDQFSVERPDGSNFTLKIRSTKLEDSAMYFCASSQSFGGSYTEAFFGQGTRLTVV.

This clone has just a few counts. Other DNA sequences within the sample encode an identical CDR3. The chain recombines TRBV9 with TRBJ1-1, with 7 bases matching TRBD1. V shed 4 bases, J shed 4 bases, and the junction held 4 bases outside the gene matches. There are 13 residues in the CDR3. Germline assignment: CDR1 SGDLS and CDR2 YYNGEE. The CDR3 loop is CASSSGQFTEAFF. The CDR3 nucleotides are TGTGCCAGCAGCTCGGGACAGTTCACTGAAGCTTTCTTT. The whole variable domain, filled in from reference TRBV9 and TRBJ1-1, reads DSGVTQTPKHLITATGQRVTLRCSPRSGDLSVYWYQQSLDQGLQFLIQYYNGEERAKGNILERFSAQQFPDLHSELNLSSLELGDSALYFCASSSGQFTEAFFGQGTRLTVV.

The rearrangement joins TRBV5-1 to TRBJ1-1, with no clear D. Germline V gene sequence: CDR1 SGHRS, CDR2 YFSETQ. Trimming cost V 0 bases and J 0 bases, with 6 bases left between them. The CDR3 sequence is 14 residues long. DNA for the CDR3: TGCGCCAGCAGCTTGGAACAGCTGAACACTGAAGCTTTCTTT. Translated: CASSLEQLNTEAFF. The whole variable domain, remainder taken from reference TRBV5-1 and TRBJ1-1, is KAGVTQTPRYLIKTRGQQVTLSCSPISGHRSVSWYQQTPGQGLQFLFEYFSETQRNKGNFPGRFSGRQFSNSRSEMNVSTLELGDSALYLCASSLEQLNTEAFFGQGTRLTVV.

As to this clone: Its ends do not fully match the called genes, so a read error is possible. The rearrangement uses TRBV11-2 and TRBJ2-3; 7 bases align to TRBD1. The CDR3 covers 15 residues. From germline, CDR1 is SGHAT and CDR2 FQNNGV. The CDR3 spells CASSLDRVRTDTQYF. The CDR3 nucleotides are TGTGCCAGCAGCCTAGACAGGGTTCGCACAGATACGCAGTATTTT.

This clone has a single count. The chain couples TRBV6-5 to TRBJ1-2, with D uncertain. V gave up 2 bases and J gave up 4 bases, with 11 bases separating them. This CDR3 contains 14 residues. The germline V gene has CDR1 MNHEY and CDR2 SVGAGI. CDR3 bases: TGTGCCAGCAGTTACGTGACGGGGAGCTATGGCTACACCTTC. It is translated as CASSYVTGSYGYTF.

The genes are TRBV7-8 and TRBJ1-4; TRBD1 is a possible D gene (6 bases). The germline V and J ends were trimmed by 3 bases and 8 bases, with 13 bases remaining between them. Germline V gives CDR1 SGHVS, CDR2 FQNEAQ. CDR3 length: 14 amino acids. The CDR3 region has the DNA TGTGCCAGCAGCTTTGGGGGGCGAAGGGAAAAACTGTTTTTT. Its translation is CASSFGGRREKLFF.

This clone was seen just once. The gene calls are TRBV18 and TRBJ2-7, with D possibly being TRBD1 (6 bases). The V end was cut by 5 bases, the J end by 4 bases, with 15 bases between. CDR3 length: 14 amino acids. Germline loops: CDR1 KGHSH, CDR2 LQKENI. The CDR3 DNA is TGTGCCAGCTCAAGTGCCGGGACACCGTACGAGCAGTACTTC. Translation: CASSSAGTPYEQYF.

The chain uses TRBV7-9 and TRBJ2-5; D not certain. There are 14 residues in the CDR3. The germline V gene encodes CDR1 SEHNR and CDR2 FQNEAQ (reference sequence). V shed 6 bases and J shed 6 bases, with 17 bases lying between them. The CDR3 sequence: CASRPSNPTQTQYF. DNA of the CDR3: TGTGCCAGCAGACCCTCGAACCCGACCCAGACCCAGTACTTC.

The CDR3 loop reads CASSLGQWDTEAFF. CDR3 in DNA: TGTGCCAGCAGCTTGGGACAGTGGGACACTGAAGCTTTCTTT. V gene TRBV7-3 combines with J gene TRBJ1-1; the match to TRBD1 covers 7 bases. Germline lookup yields CDR1 SGHTA and CDR2 FQGTGA. V gave up 3 bases and J gave up 3 bases; unmatched junction bases: 4. The CDR3 has 14 residues.